The rows below give T cell receptor beta chains drawn from one sample of a study of T-cell memory formation after mild COVID-19. TCRdb called the 5' RACE reads again in MiXCR, with one record for every CDR3 protein. The sample has 380,000 or so distinct CDR3 sequences; over 13% are singletons. Sequencing was done on a sample of PBMCs or a T cell subset sorted from them (not recorded which). Receptors originate from a man younger than 35 who had mild COVID-19 (a few samples of this study predate the infection). Cell type and time point are not known. Each CDR3 is given with its conserved first and last residue. D genes are given only for firm matches. Not all rows give a size; the values are once, few, many and, for expanded clones, a class.

J gene: TRBJ2-1; D gene: NA; V gene: TRBV12-3/TRBV12-4; clone size: few; CDR3 protein: CASSHRWDEQFF; CDR3 DNA: TGTGCCAGCAGTCACCGGTGGGATGAGCAGTTCTTC
J gene: TRBJ2-1; D gene: TRBD2; V gene: TRBV19; clone size: few; CDR3 protein: CASSIGSGGDNEQFF; CDR3 DNA: TGTGCCAGTAGTATAGGTAGCGGGGGGGACAATGAGCAGTTCTTC
J gene: TRBJ2-1; D gene: TRBD1; V gene: TRBV7-6; clone size: few; CDR3 protein: CASSPGGTGGEEQFF; CDR3 DNA: TGTGCCAGCAGCCCGGGCGGGACAGGGGGCGAAGAGCAGTTCTTC
J gene: TRBJ1-5; D gene: NA; V gene: TRBV4-1; clone size: many; CDR3 protein: CASRGGENQPQHF; CDR3 DNA: TGCGCCAGCAGAGGAGGGGAGAATCAGCCCCAGCATTTT
J gene: TRBJ1-4; D gene: TRBD1; V gene: TRBV28; clone size: NA; CDR3 protein: CASSTTGGNEKLFF; CDR3 DNA: TGTGCCAGCAGTACTACAGGGGGTAACGAAAAACTGTTTTTT
J gene: TRBJ2-5; D gene: NA; V gene: TRBV18; clone size: NA; CDR3 protein: CASSPGHQETQYF; CDR3 DNA: TGTGCCAGCTCACCGGGACACCAAGAGACCCAGTACTTC
J gene: TRBJ1-1; D gene: NA; V gene: TRBV25-1; clone size: NA; CDR3 protein: CASSVGQNTEAFF; CDR3 DNA: TGTGCCAGCTCGGTAGGCCAGAACACTGAAGCTTTCTTT
J gene: TRBJ2-5; D gene: NA; V gene: TRBV27; clone size: few; CDR3 protein: CASSSGTSPETQYF; CDR3 DNA: TGTGCCAGCAGTTCAGGGACTTCCCCAGAGACCCAGTACTTC
J gene: TRBJ2-3; D gene: NA; V gene: TRBV4-1; clone size: many; CDR3 protein: CASSPGPTDTQYF; CDR3 DNA: TGCGCCAGCAGCCCGGGCCCGACAGATACGCAGTATTTT
J gene: TRBJ1-1; D gene: NA; V gene: TRBV9; clone size: NA; CDR3 protein: CASSVAYSGARTEAFF; CDR3 DNA: TGTGCCAGCAGCGTAGCTTATAGTGGGGCGCGCACTGAAGCTTTCTTT
J gene: TRBJ1-1; D gene: NA; V gene: TRBV6-5; clone size: few; CDR3 protein: CASSYPASGGGAFF; CDR3 DNA: TGTGCCAGCAGTTACCCAGCGAGTGGTGGCGGAGCTTTCTTT
J gene: TRBJ2-1; D gene: NA; V gene: TRBV5-1; clone size: many; CDR3 protein: CASIGNNEQFF; CDR3 DNA: TGCGCCAGCATCGGTAACAATGAGCAGTTCTTC
J gene: TRBJ2-7; D gene: NA; V gene: TRBV5-1; clone size: few; CDR3 protein: CASSLTPGYEQYF; CDR3 DNA: TGCGCCAGCAGCTTGACCCCGGGCTACGAGCAGTACTTC
J gene: TRBJ2-3; D gene: NA; V gene: TRBV7-6; clone size: medium-sized; CDR3 protein: CASSLASTDTQYF; CDR3 DNA: TGTGCCAGCAGCTTAGCTAGCACAGATACGCAGTATTTT
J gene: TRBJ1-1; D gene: NA; V gene: TRBV4-1; clone size: NA; CDR3 protein: CASSQDLGRETEAFF; CDR3 DNA: TGCGCCAGCAGCCAAGATCTTGGCAGGGAAACTGAAGCTTTCTTT
J gene: TRBJ1-1; D gene: NA; V gene: TRBV24-1; clone size: few; CDR3 protein: CATSDLRQGYRNTEAFF; CDR3 DNA: TGTGCCACCAGTGATTTGCGGCAGGGATATAGGAACACTGAAGCTTTCTTT
J gene: TRBJ2-5; D gene: NA; V gene: TRBV12-3/TRBV12-4; clone size: many; CDR3 protein: CASSLNWIQETQYF; CDR3 DNA: TGTGCCAGCAGTTTAAACTGGATACAAGAGACCCAGTACTTC
J gene: TRBJ2-2; D gene: NA; V gene: TRBV4-1; clone size: few; CDR3 protein: CASSQPASGELFF; CDR3 DNA: TGCGCCAGCAGCCAACCGGCGTCCGGGGAGCTGTTTTTT
J gene: TRBJ1-3; D gene: NA; V gene: TRBV6-6; clone size: NA; CDR3 protein: CAIRTGNTIYF; CDR3 DNA: TGTGCCATCCGGACGGGAAACACCATATATTTT
J gene: TRBJ2-3; D gene: TRBD2; V gene: TRBV20-1; clone size: few; CDR3 protein: CSARAGGRSPVSDTQYF; CDR3 DNA: TGCAGTGCTAGGGCGGGGGGACGGTCACCGGTTTCAGATACGCAGTATTTT
J gene: TRBJ2-5; D gene: TRBD1; V gene: TRBV7-9; clone size: few; CDR3 protein: CASRIPSTGVQETQYF; CDR3 DNA: TGTGCCAGCAGGATTCCTTCTACAGGGGTCCAAGAGACCCAGTACTTC
J gene: TRBJ1-1; D gene: NA; V gene: TRBV7-9; clone size: few; CDR3 protein: CASSPYGSMNTEAFF; CDR3 DNA: TGTGCCAGCAGCCCCTACGGGTCCATGAACACTGAAGCTTTCTTT
J gene: TRBJ1-2; D gene: NA; V gene: TRBV5-6; clone size: few; CDR3 protein: CASSSIYRGNNYGYTF; CDR3 DNA: TGTGCCAGCAGCTCCATCTATAGGGGGAACAACTATGGCTACACCTTC
J gene: TRBJ2-1; D gene: TRBD2; V gene: TRBV6-2/TRBV6-3; clone size: NA; CDR3 protein: CASSYSKRGHNEQFF; CDR3 DNA: TGTGCCAGCAGTTACTCGAAGCGGGGACACAATGAGCAGTTCTTC
J gene: TRBJ2-3; D gene: TRBD2; V gene: TRBV7-2; clone size: few; CDR3 protein: CASSPGTSRRTDTQYF; CDR3 DNA: TGTGCCAGCAGCCCCGGGACTAGCAGACGCACAGATACGCAGTATTTT
J gene: TRBJ1-1; D gene: NA; V gene: TRBV7-2; clone size: NA; CDR3 protein: CASSLIMGGKVLGTEAFF; CDR3 DNA: TGTGCCAGCAGCTTAATAATGGGAGGGAAGGTGTTAGGCACTGAAGCTTTCTTT
J gene: TRBJ2-5; D gene: NA; V gene: TRBV18; clone size: many; CDR3 protein: CASSLKGASETQYF; CDR3 DNA: TGTGCCAGCTCACTCAAGGGTGCATCGGAGACCCAGTACTTC
J gene: TRBJ1-1; D gene: NA; V gene: TRBV11-2; clone size: few; CDR3 protein: CASSSLTLGKPFF; CDR3 DNA: TGTGCCAGCAGCTCCCTTACTCTCGGTAAACCTTTCTTT
J gene: TRBJ2-7; D gene: TRBD2; V gene: TRBV20-1; clone size: few; CDR3 protein: CSAGRGGPKAYEQYF; CDR3 DNA: TGCAGTGCTGGTCGCGGGGGACCCAAAGCCTACGAGCAGTACTTC
J gene: TRBJ1-5; D gene: NA; V gene: TRBV9; clone size: NA; CDR3 protein: CASSVEVGQPQHF; CDR3 DNA: TGTGCCAGCAGCGTAGAGGTAGGGCAGCCCCAGCATTTT
J gene: TRBJ2-1; D gene: NA; V gene: TRBV12-3/TRBV12-4; clone size: NA; CDR3 protein: CASSQKPNEQFF; CDR3 DNA: TGTGCCAGCAGCCAAAAGCCCAATGAGCAGTTCTTC
J gene: TRBJ2-4; D gene: TRBD2; V gene: TRBV6-5; clone size: NA; CDR3 protein: CASSYGGGNIQYF; CDR3 DNA: TGTGCCAGCAGTTACGGGGGGGGGAACATTCAGTACTTC
J gene: TRBJ1-5; D gene: NA; V gene: TRBV10-3; clone size: NA; CDR3 protein: CAISEVPLYSNQPQHF; CDR3 DNA: TGTGCCATCAGTGAGGTGCCGTTGTATAGCAATCAGCCCCAGCATTTT
J gene: TRBJ2-7; D gene: NA; V gene: TRBV3-1; clone size: NA; CDR3 protein: CASSQDGVRGDEQYF; CDR3 DNA: TGTGCCAGCAGCCAAGACGGCGTCAGGGGGGACGAGCAGTACTTC
J gene: TRBJ1-1; D gene: TRBD1; V gene: TRBV7-9; clone size: NA; CDR3 protein: CASSFAQGRNTEAFF; CDR3 DNA: TGTGCCAGCAGCTTCGCACAGGGGAGAAACACTGAAGCTTTCTTT
J gene: TRBJ2-5; D gene: NA; V gene: TRBV7-9; clone size: many; CDR3 protein: CASSLDPRAQYF; CDR3 DNA: TGTGCCAGCAGCTTAGATCCGAGGGCCCAGTACTTC
J gene: TRBJ2-6; D gene: NA; V gene: TRBV4-1; clone size: NA; CDR3 protein: CASSLTGGANVLTF; CDR3 DNA: TGCGCCAGCAGCCTGACAGGTGGGGCCAACGTCCTGACTTTC
J gene: TRBJ2-3; D gene: NA; V gene: TRBV5-1; clone size: many; CDR3 protein: CASSRGGTSTDTQYF; CDR3 DNA: TGCGCCAGCAGCCGAGGGGGGACTAGCACAGATACGCAGTATTTT
J gene: TRBJ2-7; D gene: NA; V gene: TRBV11-2; clone size: NA; CDR3 protein: CASSRGAGGYEQYF; CDR3 DNA: TGTGCCAGCAGCCGCGGGGCAGGGGGCTACGAGCAGTACTTC
J gene: TRBJ2-4; D gene: NA; V gene: TRBV15; clone size: NA; CDR3 protein: CATSTGLAKNIQYF; CDR3 DNA: TGTGCCACCAGCACAGGTCTAGCCAAAAACATTCAGTACTTC
J gene: TRBJ1-5; D gene: NA; V gene: TRBV4-2; clone size: NA; CDR3 protein: CASSQAPRALWQPQHF; CDR3 DNA: TGTGCCAGCAGCCAAGCCCCCAGGGCTCTCTGGCAGCCCCAGCATTTT
J gene: TRBJ1-1; D gene: NA; V gene: TRBV7-6; clone size: NA; CDR3 protein: CASSLVGGPRVNTEAFF; CDR3 DNA: TGTGCCAGCAGCTTAGTGGGTGGGCCCCGGGTGAACACTGAAGCTTTCTTT
J gene: TRBJ1-3; D gene: NA; V gene: TRBV5-1; clone size: few; CDR3 protein: CASSLAGLGAGNTIYF; CDR3 DNA: TGCGCCAGCAGCTTGGCCGGGTTGGGGGCTGGAAACACCATATATTTT
J gene: TRBJ1-1; D gene: NA; V gene: TRBV29-1; clone size: few; CDR3 protein: CSVPRTHRDTEAFF; CDR3 DNA: TGCAGCGTTCCCCGGACCCACCGAGACACTGAAGCTTTCTTT
J gene: TRBJ2-3; D gene: NA; V gene: TRBV9; clone size: NA; CDR3 protein: CASSSDPERIYTQYF; CDR3 DNA: TGTGCCAGCAGTTCGGACCCAGAGAGGATATATACGCAGTATTTT